This TCR beta chain appears in the sequencing data of a study of T cell repertoires in aging, cancer and after chemotherapy. The template was genomic DNA from peripheral blood, not RNA. TRB rearrangements spanning V, D and J were amplified using mixed TRB-A/B primers. Via MiXCR, TCRdb re-called the multiplex PCR reads, giving one row per CDR3 protein. The sample contains thousands of distinct CDR3 sequences, roughly a fifth of which appear only once. From germline, CDR1 is SEHNR and CDR2 FQNEAQ (reference sequence). Trimming stripped 4 bases from V and 5 bases from J, with 17 bases between. The length of the CDR3 is 16 residues.

The V and J genes are TRBV7-9 and TRBJ2-2; D is uncertain. This clonotype was sampled from a human donor with a blood cancer. Input material: blood. The CDR3 bases are TGTGCCAGCAGCTCCCCCGCCTCGGTGGGAACCGGGGAGCTGTTTTTT. This gives the protein CASSSPASVGTGELFF.